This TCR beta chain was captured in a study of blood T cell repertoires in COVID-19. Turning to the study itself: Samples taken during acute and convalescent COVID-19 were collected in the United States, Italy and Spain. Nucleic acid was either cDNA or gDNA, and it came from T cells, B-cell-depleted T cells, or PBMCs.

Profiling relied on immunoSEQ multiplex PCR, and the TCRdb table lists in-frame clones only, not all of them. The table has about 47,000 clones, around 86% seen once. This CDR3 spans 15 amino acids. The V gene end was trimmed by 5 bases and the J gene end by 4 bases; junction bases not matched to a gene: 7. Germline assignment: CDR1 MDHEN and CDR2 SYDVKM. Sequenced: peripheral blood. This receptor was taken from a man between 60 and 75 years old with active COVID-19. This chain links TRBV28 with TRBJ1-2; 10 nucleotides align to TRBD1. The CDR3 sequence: CASSPLGTGVYGYTF. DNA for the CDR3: TGTGCCAGCAGTCCTCTCGGGACAGGGGTCTATGGCTACACCTTC.